This T cell receptor beta chain was captured in a study of blood T cell repertoires in COVID-19. Study background: Samples of COVID-19 (acute and convalescent) were obtained from the United States, Italy and Spain.

Under the authors' procedure: Estimated nucleated cell counts came from reference gene primer amplification. Using immunoSEQ multiplex PCR, the repertoire was profiled, and TCRdb retains in-frame clones only, with some absent. V and J calls and clone size are as listed in that table; D and trimming were resolved from the DNA. The table lists some 100,000 clones, about 90% of them singletons. A Seattle source enrolled patients during active infection and followed them longitudinally. This TCR derives from a man aged 45-60 years with COVID-19, enrolled during active disease. The sequenced material came from peripheral blood.

CDR3 bases: TGCGCCAGCAGCCAAGAGTACAGGTTTAGCAATCAGCCCCAGCATTTT. Encoded protein: CASSQEYRFSNQPQHF. The rearrangement links TRBV4-1 to TRBJ1-5; D perhaps matches TRBD1 (5 bases). The V end was cut by 0 bases, the J end by 0 bases, with 9 bases between. The CDR3 has 16 residues. CDR1 and CDR2 (germline): MGHRA, YSYEKL.